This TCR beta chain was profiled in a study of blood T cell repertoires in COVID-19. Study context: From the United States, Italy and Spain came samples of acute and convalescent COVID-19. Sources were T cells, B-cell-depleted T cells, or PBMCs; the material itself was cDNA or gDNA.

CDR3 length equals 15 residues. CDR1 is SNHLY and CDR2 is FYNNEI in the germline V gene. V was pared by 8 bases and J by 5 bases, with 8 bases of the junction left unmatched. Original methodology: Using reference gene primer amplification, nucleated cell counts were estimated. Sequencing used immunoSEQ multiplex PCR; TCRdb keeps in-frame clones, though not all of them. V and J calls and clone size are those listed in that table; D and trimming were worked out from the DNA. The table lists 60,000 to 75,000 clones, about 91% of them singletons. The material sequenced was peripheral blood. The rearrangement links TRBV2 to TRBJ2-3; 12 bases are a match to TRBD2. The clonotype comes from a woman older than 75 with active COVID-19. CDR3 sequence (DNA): TGTGCCAGCTCCCCGCAGACTAGCGGGGGAGATACGCAGTATTTT. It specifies CASSPQTSGGDTQYF.